These 13 T cell receptor beta chains originate from one sample sequenced in a study of T cell clonality in common variable immunodeficiency. Broader study findings: In common variable immunodeficiency, TCR beta chains reportedly carried fewer deletions and N-nucleotide insertions.

These receptors are not linked to any known antigen. The protocol was immunoSEQ multiplex PCR, while the TCRdb copy is restricted to in-frame clones and leaves out a portion. Listed for the sample are roughly 39,000 clones, none seen a single time. Sequenced: peripheral blood mononuclear cells. These receptors originate from a human donor with common variable immunodeficiency.

This clone occurred a few times. The CDR3: CASRSGGRFSNQPQHF. The covered CDR3 bases are TGTGCCAGTAGGTCGGGCGGGAGATTTAGCAATCAGCCC. The V call is TRBV19, the J call TRBJ1-5; no reliable D call. The read falls 3 residues short of the CDR3 end, and the missing part is taken from the germline J gene. This CDR3 comprises 16 residues. Germline assignment: CDR1 LNHDA and CDR2 SQIVND (reference sequence). V was shortened by 6 bases and J by 0 bases, with 15 bases between the two germline ends.

This clone was counted ten times or more. The sequenced fragment ends 3 residues before the CDR3 boundary, so the rest is inferred from the germline J gene. The chain uses TRBV4-2 and TRBJ1-6, with 9 bases fitting TRBD1. The CDR3 loop spans 18 amino acids. Trimming removed 4 bases from V and 10 bases from J; junction bases left unmatched: 17. From germline, CDR1 is LGHNA and CDR2 YNFKEQ. CDR3 sequence reads: CASSPSGGTGRVKSPLHF. The CDR3 bases that were read are TGTGCCAGCAGCCCTAGTGGCGGGACAGGGAGGGTAAAATCACCC.

There are a few counts of this clone. The CDR3 end is not reached by the read, which stops 3 residues before it; the germline J gene fills it in. The rearrangement joins TRBV6-2 or TRBV6-3 to TRBJ1-5; 8 bases align to TRBD1. Germline CDR1 reads MNHEY; CDR2 reads SVGEGT. The V gene end was trimmed by 5 bases and the J gene end by 5 bases; junction bases not matched to a gene: 2. The CDR3 has 13 amino acids. This chain's CDR3 is CASSMGQDQPQHF. Partial CDR3 DNA: TGTGCCAGCAGTATGGGACAGGATCAGCCC.

CDR3 residues: CASSPAGYGYTF. Partial CDR3 DNA: TGTGCCAGCAGCCCAGCCGGGTATGGC. The V and J genes are TRBV7-9 and TRBJ1-2; unclear D gene. The read is 3 residues too short to cover the CDR3 end, so that end is filled in from the germline J gene. The germline gives CDR1 SEHNR, CDR2 FQNEAQ (reference sequence). The V end was cut by 5 bases, the J end by 5 bases, with 9 bases between. CDR3 length equals 12 residues.

This clone was counted ten times or more. The CDR3 extends 3 residues past the end of the read, so its final part is completed from the germline J gene. The J gene is TRBJ1-2, the V gene TRBV19; TRBD1 matches 7 bases. V lost 3 bases and J lost 4; bases outside the gene matches: 8. The CDR3 spans 15 residues. Germline lookup yields CDR1 LNHDA and CDR2 SQIVND (reference sequence). CDR3 bases read: TGTGCCAGTAGTATCGGGCAGGGGGTAGCCTATGGC. The encoded protein is CASSIGQGVAYG. In full, the CDR3 reads CASSIGQGVAYGYTF.

This clone showed up many times. At one end, the junction sequence differs from germline, possibly due to a read error. The CDR3 spells CASSQDSTSGGFTGELFF. The part of the CDR3 DNA that was read is TGCGCCAGCAGCCAAGATAGTACTAGCGGGGGGTTCACCGGGGAG. This chain links TRBV4-2 with TRBJ2-2, with 12 bases aligning to TRBD2. The read stops 3 residues short of the end of the CDR3; the missing end is completed from the germline J gene. CDR3 size: 18 residues. The germline V gene has CDR1 LGHNA and CDR2 YNFKEQ.

This clone was counted between two and nine times. The read finishes 3 residues shy of the CDR3 end, and the germline J gene is used to complete it. J is TRBJ1-2 and V is TRBV19; no firm D call. The CDR3 extends over 14 amino acids. Germline V gives CDR1 LNHDA, CDR2 SQIVND (reference sequence). With 8 bases removed from V and 5 bases from J, the gap between germline ends came to 18 bases. Partial CDR3 DNA: TGTGCCAGTCGGGGATCCGGGTTATCTTATGGC. This sequence encodes CASRGSGLSYG. In full, the CDR3 is CASRGSGLSYGYTF.

On this clone itself: The read comes to an end 3 residues before the CDR3 does, leaving the germline J gene to fill in the end. This chain connects TRBV19 to TRBJ1-5, with 7 bases matching TRBD1. The CDR3 sequence is 16 residues long. V lost 3 bases, J lost 6 bases, and 11 bases stayed unmatched. Germline V gene data show CDR1 as LNHDA and CDR2 as SQIVND (reference sequence). The CDR3 DNA, read in part, is TGTGCCAGTAGTATCCCTTTGACAGGGCAGAGTCAGCCC. The encoded protein is CASSIPLTGQSQP. The CDR3 in its entirety is CASSIPLTGQSQPQHF.

A word on this clone: The sequenced fragment ends 3 residues before the CDR3 boundary, so the rest is inferred from the germline J gene. The rearrangement uses TRBV6-2 or TRBV6-3 and TRBJ1-2, with D perhaps matching TRBD1 (6 bases). This CDR3 has 14 amino acids. The germline gives CDR1 MNHEY, CDR2 SVGEGT. V was pared by 5 bases and J by 4 bases, with 14 bases between. CDR3 loop: CASSKDWTVYGYTF. The covered CDR3 bases are TGTGCCAGCAGTAAAGACTGGACAGTCTATGGC.

To note about this clone: The read terminates 3 residues ahead of where the CDR3 ends, so the germline J gene completes it. The rearrangement joins TRBV2 to TRBJ2-2; 10 bases line up with TRBD2. Germline V gene lookup returns CDR1 SNHLY and CDR2 FYNNEI. This CDR3 is 19 amino acids long. The ends lost 7 bases at V and 4 bases at J; junction bases unmatched: 18. The covered CDR3 bases are TGTGCCAGCAAACCTGTGATTCCGGGACTAGCGAATCCCACCGGGGAG. This codes for CASKPVIPGLANPTGE. The entire CDR3 sequence reads CASKPVIPGLANPTGELFF.

This clone has at least ten counts. The read ends 3 residues early relative to the CDR3; the germline J gene fills the gap. The V gene is TRBV2, the J gene TRBJ2-5; 9 bases agree with TRBD2. CDR1 SNHLY and CDR2 FYNNEI come from the germline V gene. The J segment lost 1 base and the V segment lost 6 bases, leaving 3 bases of the junction unmatched. This CDR3 is 14 amino acids long. The part of the CDR3 DNA that was read is TGTGCCAGCAGGGGCGGGGGGGGCCAAGAGACC. It yields the protein CASRGGGGQET. Given in full, the CDR3 is CASRGGGGQETQYF.

This clone was counted only a few times. The CDR3 is cut off 3 residues early in the read; its end comes from the germline J gene. The chain employs TRBV7-6 and TRBJ2-6, with TRBD1 identical over 8 bases. J lost 4 bases, V lost 3 bases, and 11 bases had no gene match. This CDR3 spans 18 amino acids. Per germline, CDR1 SGHVS and CDR2 FNYEAQ. Incomplete CDR3 DNA: TGTGCCAGCAGCTTCCCGCGGACAGGGACTTCGGGGGCCAACGTC. Translated: CASSFPRTGTSGANV. The full CDR3 sequence reads CASSFPRTGTSGANVLTF.

This clone was observed at least ten times. The read terminates 3 residues ahead of where the CDR3 ends, so the germline J gene completes it. The chain carries TRBV19 and TRBJ2-7, with D possibly matching TRBD2 (7 bases). In germline, CDR1 is LNHDA, CDR2 SQIVND (reference sequence). This CDR3 contains 15 residues. V dropped 9 bases and J dropped 2 bases, with 20 bases sitting between them. The CDR3 region is CASATRGGPAYEQYF. Incomplete CDR3 DNA: TGTGCCAGCGCTACCAGGGGAGGGCCGGCCTACGAG.